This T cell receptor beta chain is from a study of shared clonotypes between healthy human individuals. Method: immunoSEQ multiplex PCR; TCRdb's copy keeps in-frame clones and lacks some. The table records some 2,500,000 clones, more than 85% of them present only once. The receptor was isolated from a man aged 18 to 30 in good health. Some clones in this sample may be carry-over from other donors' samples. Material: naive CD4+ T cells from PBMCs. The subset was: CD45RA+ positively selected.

CDR3: CSVDLQGTYEQYF. Here the CDR3 DNA reads TGCAGCGTTGATTTGCAGGGGACCTACGAGCAGTACTTC. The chain is built from TRBV29-1 and TRBJ2-7; D possibly corresponds to TRBD1 (6 bases). V lost 3 bases, J lost 2 bases, and 11 bases lay in between. Germline V lookup: CDR1 SQVTM, CDR2 ANQGSEA. The CDR3 consists of 13 residues.